A single T cell receptor beta chain is shown here with its context. The CDR3 loop spans 8 amino acids. Trimming left V 5 bases short and J 12 bases short, with 6 bases between. Per the germline V gene, CDR1 is SGHRS and CDR2 is YFSETQ. For TCRbeta, the library was prepared with unique molecular identifiers. TCRdb re-called the PCR reads through MiXCR, storing one row per CDR3 protein. The table includes a few hundred thousand distinct CDR3 sequences, around 18% detected once. The sample comes from a study of T-cell reconstitution after alpha-beta-depleted transplantation in children. This TCR was sampled from a human donor who donated a stem cell graft to a child with acute lymphoblastic leukemia. The chain uses TRBV5-1 and TRBJ2-7; the D gene is possibly TRBD1 (5 bases). Here the sequenced sample was PBMCs from the stem cell graft donor, taken from the stem cell graft. CDR3 nucleotide sequence: TGCGCCAGCAGGGGGCCGTACTTC. Amino acid sequence: CASRGPYF.